This T cell receptor (beta chain) is drawn from a study of cytomegalovirus exposure and HLA in healthy donors. Study overall: Clustering assigned 81% of the approximately 430 genotyped donors to the Caucasian-associated ancestry cluster.

In nominal health when sampled, donors likely had unrecorded immune exposures nonetheless. In the PCR, 60 Vbeta and 13 Jbeta primers were used. Sequencing used immunoSEQ multiplex PCR; TCRdb keeps in-frame clones, though not all of them. This table has approximately 290,000 clones, roughly 80% appearing once. Points on this clone: Its target is unknown.

V was cut by 2 bases and J by 1 base, with 12 bases left in between. Per germline, CDR1 SGHVS and CDR2 FNYEAQ. The CDR3 runs to 17 residues. Study results and limitations: Follow-up analysis later connected one missense variant in DCLRE1C with trimming of TCR beta V- and J-genes. A later analysis reportedly identified an Asian-associated ancestry cluster as carrying fewer N-insertions than the roughly 670-donor mean.

The V call is TRBV7-6, the J call TRBJ2-6, with TRBD1 as a possible D gene (6 bases). The sequencing input was PBMCs. The sequence derives from a girl aged 2-10 years in good health and CMV-seronegative. This chain's CDR3 is CASSLRTGLSGANVLTF. The DNA of the CDR3 is TGTGCCAGCAGCTTACGAACAGGGTTGTCTGGGGCCAACGTCCTGACTTTC. The variable domain in full, completed from reference TRBV7-6 and TRBJ2-6, reads GAGVSQSPRYKVTKRGQDVALRCDPISGHVSLYWYRQALGQGPEFLTYFNYEAQQDKSGLPNDRFSAERPEGSISTLTIQRTEQRDSAMYRCASSLRTGLSGANVLTFGAGSRLTVL.